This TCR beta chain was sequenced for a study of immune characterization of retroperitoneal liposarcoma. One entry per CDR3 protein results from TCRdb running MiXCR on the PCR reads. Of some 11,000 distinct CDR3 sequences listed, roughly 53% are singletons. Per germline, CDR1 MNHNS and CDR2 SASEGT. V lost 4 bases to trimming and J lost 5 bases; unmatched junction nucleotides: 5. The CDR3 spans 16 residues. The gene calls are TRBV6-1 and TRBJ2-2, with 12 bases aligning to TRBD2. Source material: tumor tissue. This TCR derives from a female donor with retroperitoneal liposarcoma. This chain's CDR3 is CASSAALAGGTGELFF. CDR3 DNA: TGTGCCAGCAGTGCAGCTCTAGCGGGAGGGACCGGGGAGCTGTTTTTT.